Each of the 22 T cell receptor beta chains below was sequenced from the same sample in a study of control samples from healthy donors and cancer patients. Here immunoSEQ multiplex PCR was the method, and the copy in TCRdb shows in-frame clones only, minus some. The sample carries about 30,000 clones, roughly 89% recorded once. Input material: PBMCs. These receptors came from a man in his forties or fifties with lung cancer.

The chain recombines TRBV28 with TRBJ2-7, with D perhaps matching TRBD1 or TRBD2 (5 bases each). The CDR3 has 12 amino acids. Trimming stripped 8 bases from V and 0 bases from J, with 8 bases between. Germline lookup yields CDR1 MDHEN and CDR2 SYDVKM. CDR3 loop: CASGDHSYEQYF. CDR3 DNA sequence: TGTGCCAGCGGGGACCACTCCTACGAGCAGTACTTC.

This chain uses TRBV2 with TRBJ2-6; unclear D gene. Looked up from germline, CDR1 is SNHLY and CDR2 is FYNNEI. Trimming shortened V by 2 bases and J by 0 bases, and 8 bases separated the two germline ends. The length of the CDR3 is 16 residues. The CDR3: CASSETGYSGANVLTF. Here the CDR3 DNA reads TGTGCCAGCAGTGAAACGGGTTACTCTGGGGCCAACGTCCTGACTTTC.

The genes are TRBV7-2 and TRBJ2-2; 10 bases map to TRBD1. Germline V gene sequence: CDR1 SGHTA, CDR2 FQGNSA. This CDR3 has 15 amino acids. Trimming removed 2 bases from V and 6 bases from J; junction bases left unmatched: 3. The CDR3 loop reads CASSLFGQGAGELFF. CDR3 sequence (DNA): TGTGCCAGCAGCTTATTCGGACAGGGGGCCGGGGAGCTGTTTTTT. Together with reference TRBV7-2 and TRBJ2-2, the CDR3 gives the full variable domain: GAGVSQSPSNKVTEKGKDVELRCDPISGHTALYWYRQSLGQGLEFLIYFQGNSAPDKSGLPSDRFSAERTGGSVSTLTIQRTQQEDSAVYLCASSLFGQGAGELFFGEGSRLTVL.

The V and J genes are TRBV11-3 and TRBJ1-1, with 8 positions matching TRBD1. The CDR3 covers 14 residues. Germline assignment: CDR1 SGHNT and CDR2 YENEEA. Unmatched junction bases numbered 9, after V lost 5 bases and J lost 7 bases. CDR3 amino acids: CASSPTGGSLEAFF. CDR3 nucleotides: TGTGCCAGCAGCCCCACAGGGGGGTCGCTTGAAGCTTTCTTT.

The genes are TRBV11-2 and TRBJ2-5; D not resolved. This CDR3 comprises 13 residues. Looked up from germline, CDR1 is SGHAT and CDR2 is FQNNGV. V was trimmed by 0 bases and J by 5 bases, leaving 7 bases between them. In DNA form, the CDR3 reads TGTGCCAGCAGCTTAGACTTTCAGGAGACCCAGTACTTC. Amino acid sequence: CASSLDFQETQYF.

CDR3 in DNA: TGTGCCAGCAGACCTGGGGCTAGCGGAGAGACCCAGTACTTC. Protein product: CASRPGASGETQYF. The V and J genes are TRBV2 and TRBJ2-5, with TRBD2 matching over 7 bases. The CDR3 contains 14 residues. The germline CDR1 and CDR2 sequences are SNHLY and FYNNEI. V trimming: 6 bases; J trimming: 4 bases; junction bases outside the gene matches: 8.

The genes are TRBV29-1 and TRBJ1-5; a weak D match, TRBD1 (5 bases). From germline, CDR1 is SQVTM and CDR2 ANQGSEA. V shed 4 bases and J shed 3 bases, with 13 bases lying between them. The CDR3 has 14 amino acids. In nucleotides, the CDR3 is TGCAGCGTTGCCTCACGAGGGGTCAATCAGCCCCAGCATTTT. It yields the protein CSVASRGVNQPQHF. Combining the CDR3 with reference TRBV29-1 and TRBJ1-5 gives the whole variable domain SAVISQKPSRDICQRGTSLTIQCQVDSQVTMMFWYRQQPGQSLTLIATANQGSEATYESGFVIDKFPISRPNLTFSTLTVSNMSPEDSSIYLCSVASRGVNQPQHFGDGTRLSIL.

DNA for the CDR3: TGTGCCAGCAGCGTCGAGGGGTCGAGTAACGAGCAGTACTTC. This translates into CASSVEGSSNEQYF. This chain joins TRBV7-9 and TRBJ2-7; either TRBD1 or TRBD2 may fit D (5 bases each). The germline V gene encodes CDR1 SEHNR and CDR2 FQNEAQ (reference sequence). V lost 5 bases to trimming and J lost 5 bases, with 16 bases between them. The CDR3 has 14 amino acids.

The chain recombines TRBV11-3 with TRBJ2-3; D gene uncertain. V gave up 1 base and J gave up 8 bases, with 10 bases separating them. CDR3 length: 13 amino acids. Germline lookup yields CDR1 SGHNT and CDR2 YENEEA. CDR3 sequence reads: CASSLGPPGTQYF. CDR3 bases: TGTGCCAGCAGCTTAGGGCCGCCAGGTACGCAGTATTTT.

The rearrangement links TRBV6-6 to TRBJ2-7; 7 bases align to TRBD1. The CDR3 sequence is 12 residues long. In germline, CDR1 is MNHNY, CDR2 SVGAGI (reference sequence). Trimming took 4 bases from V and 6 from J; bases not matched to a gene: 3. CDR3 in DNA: TGTGCCAGCAGTTCGACAGGGACCGAGCAGTACTTC. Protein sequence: CASSSTGTEQYF.

This CDR3 is CASSFTLSPNTGELFF. As DNA, the CDR3 is TGTGCCAGCAGCTTCACCTTAAGCCCGAACACCGGGGAGCTGTTTTTT. V usage is TRBV7-3 and J usage is TRBJ2-2, with D unclear. Germline V lookup: CDR1 SGHTA, CDR2 FQGTGA. CDR3 length: 16 amino acids. The V and J ends lost 3 bases and 0 bases respectively, with 11 bases between them.

CDR3 protein: CASSPQDAGTYNEQFF. The CDR3 coding sequence is TGTGCCAGCAGTCCCCAGGACGCAGGAACCTACAATGAGCAGTTCTTC. The rearrangement links TRBV28 to TRBJ2-1, with no clear D. Trimming cost V 5 bases and J 2 bases, with 16 bases left between them. The CDR3 covers 16 residues. Germline V gives CDR1 MDHEN, CDR2 SYDVKM.

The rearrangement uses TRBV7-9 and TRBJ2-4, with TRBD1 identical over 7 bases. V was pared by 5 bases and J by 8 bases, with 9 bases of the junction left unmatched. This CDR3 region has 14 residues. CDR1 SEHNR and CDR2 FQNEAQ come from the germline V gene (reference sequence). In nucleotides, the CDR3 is TGTGCCAGCAGCCCAGAGACAGGGCTGGACATTCAGTACTTC. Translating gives CASSPETGLDIQYF.

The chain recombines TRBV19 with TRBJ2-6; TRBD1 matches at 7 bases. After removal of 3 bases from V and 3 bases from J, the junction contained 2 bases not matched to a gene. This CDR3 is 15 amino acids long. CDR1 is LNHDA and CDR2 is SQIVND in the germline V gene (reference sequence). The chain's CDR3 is CASSMTGHGANVLTF. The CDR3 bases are TGTGCCAGTAGTATGACAGGGCATGGGGCCAACGTCCTGACTTTC.

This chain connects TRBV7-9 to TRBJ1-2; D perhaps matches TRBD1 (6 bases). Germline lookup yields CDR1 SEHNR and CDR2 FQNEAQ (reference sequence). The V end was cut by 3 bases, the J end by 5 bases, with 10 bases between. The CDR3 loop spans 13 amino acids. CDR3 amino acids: CASSFGTTYGYTF. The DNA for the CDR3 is TGTGCCAGCAGCTTTGGGACAACATATGGCTACACCTTC.

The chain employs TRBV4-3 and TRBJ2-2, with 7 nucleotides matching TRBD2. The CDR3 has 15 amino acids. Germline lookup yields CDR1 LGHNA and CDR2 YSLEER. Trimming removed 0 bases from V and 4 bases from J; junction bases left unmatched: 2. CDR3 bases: TGCGCCAGCAGCCAAGACCGCGGGGGCACCGGGGAGCTGTTTTTT. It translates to CASSQDRGGTGELFF.

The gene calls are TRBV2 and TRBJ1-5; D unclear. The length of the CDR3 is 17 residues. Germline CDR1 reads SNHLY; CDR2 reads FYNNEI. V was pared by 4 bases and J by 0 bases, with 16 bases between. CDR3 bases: TGTGCCAGCAGTGTTGTGGTCGCTATGTATAGCAATCAGCCCCAGCATTTT. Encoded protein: CASSVVVAMYSNQPQHF.

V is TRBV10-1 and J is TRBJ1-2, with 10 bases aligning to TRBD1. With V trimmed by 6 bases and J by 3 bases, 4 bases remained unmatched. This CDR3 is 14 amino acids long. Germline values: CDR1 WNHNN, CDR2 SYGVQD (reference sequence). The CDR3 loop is CASRAGTGDYGYTF. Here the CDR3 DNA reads TGCGCCAGCAGAGCCGGGACAGGGGACTATGGCTACACCTTC.

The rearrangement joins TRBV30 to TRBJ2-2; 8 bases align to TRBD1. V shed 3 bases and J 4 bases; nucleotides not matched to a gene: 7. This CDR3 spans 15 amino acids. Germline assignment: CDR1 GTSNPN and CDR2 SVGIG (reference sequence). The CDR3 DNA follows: TGTGCCTGGAGGGGAATCGACAGGGGCACCGGGGAGCTGTTTTTT. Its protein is CAWRGIDRGTGELFF.

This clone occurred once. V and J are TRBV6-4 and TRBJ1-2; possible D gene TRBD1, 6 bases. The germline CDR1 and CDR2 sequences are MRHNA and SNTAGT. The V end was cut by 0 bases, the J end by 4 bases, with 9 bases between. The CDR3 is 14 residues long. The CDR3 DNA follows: TGTGCCAGCAGTGACTCTCGGGGGCCCTATGGCTACACCTTC. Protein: CASSDSRGPYGYTF.

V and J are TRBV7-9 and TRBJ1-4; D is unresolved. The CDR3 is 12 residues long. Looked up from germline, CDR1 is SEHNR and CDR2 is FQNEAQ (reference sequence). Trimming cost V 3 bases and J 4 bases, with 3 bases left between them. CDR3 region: CASSFDNEKLFF. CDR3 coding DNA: TGTGCCAGCAGCTTCGATAATGAAAAACTGTTTTTT.

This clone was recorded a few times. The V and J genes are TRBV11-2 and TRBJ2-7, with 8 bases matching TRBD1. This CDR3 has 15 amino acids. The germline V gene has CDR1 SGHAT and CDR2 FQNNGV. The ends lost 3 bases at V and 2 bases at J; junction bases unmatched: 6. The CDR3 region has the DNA TGTGCCAGCAGCTTGCCCGGGACAGGAACCTACGAGCAGTACTTC. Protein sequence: CASSLPGTGTYEQYF. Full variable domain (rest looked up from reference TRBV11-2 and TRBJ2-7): EAGVAQSPRYKIIEKRQSVAFWCNPISGHATLYWYQQILGQGPKLLIQFQNNGVVDDSQLPKDRFSAERLKGVDSTLKIQPAKLEDSAVYLCASSLPGTGTYEQYFGPGTRLTVT.